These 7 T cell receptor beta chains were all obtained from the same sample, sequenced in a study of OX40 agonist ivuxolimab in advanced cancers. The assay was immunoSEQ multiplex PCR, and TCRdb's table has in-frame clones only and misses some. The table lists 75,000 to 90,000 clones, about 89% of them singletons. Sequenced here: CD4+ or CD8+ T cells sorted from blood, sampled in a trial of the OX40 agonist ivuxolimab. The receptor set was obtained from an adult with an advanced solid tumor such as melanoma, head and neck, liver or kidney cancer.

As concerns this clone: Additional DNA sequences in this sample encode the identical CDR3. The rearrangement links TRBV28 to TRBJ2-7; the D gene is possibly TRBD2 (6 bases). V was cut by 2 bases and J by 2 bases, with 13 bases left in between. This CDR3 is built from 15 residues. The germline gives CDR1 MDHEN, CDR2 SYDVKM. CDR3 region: CASSLTSTGAYEQYF. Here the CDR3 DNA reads TGTGCCAGCAGTTTAACGTCAACGGGAGCCTACGAGCAGTACTTC.

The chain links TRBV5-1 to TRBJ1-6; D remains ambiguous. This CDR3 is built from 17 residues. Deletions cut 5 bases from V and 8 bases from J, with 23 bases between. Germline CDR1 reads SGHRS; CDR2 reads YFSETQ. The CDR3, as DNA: TGCGCCAGCAGACTAAATTACGGTGGCGGGAGGGATTCACCCCTCCACTTT. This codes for CASRLNYGGGRDSPLHF.

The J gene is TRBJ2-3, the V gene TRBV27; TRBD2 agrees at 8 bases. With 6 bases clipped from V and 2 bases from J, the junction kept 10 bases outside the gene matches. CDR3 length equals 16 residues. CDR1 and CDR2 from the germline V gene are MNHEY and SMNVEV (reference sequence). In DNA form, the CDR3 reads TGTGCCAGCAGCCGATATAGCGGGGCAAACACAGATACGCAGTATTTT. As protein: CASSRYSGANTDTQYF.

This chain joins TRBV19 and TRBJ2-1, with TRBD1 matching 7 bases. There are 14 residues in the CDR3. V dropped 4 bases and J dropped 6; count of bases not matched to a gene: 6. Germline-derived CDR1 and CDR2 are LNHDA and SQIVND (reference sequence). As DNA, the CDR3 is TGTGCCAGTAGTAGCTGGACAGGCGTCAATGAGCAGTTCTTC. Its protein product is CASSSWTGVNEQFF.

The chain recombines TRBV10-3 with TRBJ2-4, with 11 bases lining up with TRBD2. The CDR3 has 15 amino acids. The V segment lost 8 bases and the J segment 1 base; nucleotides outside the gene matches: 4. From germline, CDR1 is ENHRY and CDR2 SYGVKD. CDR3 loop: CAIAASGGAKNIQYF. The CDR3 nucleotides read TGTGCCATCGCAGCTAGCGGGGGGGCCAAAAACATTCAGTACTTC.

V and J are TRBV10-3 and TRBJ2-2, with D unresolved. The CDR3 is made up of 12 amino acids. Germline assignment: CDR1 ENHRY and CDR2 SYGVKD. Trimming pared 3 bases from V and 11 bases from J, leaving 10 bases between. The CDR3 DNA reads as TGTGCCATCAGTGATGTTGGTCATGAGCTGTTTTTT. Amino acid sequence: CAISDVGHELFF.

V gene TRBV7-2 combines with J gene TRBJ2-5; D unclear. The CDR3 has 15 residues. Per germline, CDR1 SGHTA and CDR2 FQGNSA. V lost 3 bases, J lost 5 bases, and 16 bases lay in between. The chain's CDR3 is CASSFAGDKAETQYF. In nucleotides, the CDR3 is TGTGCCAGCAGCTTTGCTGGGGATAAGGCGGAGACCCAGTACTTC.